Below, 20 T cell receptor beta chains from the same sample are listed, as sequenced in a study of T cells after yellow fever vaccination (dated by TCRdb to between 2019 and 2020). The treatment or condition tag for this specimen amounts to: live attenuated yellow fever vaccine strain. Libraries were constructed by 5' RACE. The instrument given in TCRdb is Illumina HiSeq 2500. In TCRdb, the public reads were trimmed at Q25 with fastp and aligned with MiXCR, with productive beta chains retained. Rows are unified per CDR3 protein, each entry keeping the most common DNA and genes. This sample holds a few hundred thousand distinct CDR3 sequences; around 6.8% were observed only once. About a sixth of the sample belongs to the ten largest clones. Sequenced here: PBMCs, sampled approximately 47 days after the first yellow fever vaccination. The receptor source for this set is a man aged 18 to 30 who received the YFV17D yellow fever vaccine.

The genes are TRBV12-3 or TRBV12-4 and TRBJ1-1; the match to TRBD1 covers 7 bases. The V gene end was trimmed by 3 bases and the J gene end by 5 bases; junction bases not matched to a gene: 6. The CDR3 totals 14 residues. In nucleotides, the CDR3 is TGTGCCAGCAGTTTCAGGGGGTCAGGAACTGAAGCTTTCTTT. Translated: CASSFRGSGTEAFF.

In this sample, this clonotype turned up a few times. The rearrangement joins TRBV13 to TRBJ2-5, with 8 nucleotides matching TRBD1. Losses at the gene ends were 6 bases for V and 5 bases for J; bases not matched to a gene: 14. This CDR3 has 16 residues. Germline V gives CDR1 PRHDT, CDR2 FYEKMQ (reference sequence). The CDR3 bases are TGTGCCAGCAGATCGACAGGGGAACAAACAGGGGAGACCCAGTACTTC. This gives the protein CASRSTGEQTGETQYF.

The chain carries TRBV4-3 and TRBJ1-1, with a weak D call TRBD1 (6 bases). Trimming cost V 0 bases and J 5 bases, with 13 bases left between them. This CDR3 has 15 amino acids. The germline gives CDR1 LGHNA, CDR2 YSLEER. The CDR3: CASSQDIGQGTEAFF. CDR3 nucleotide sequence: TGCGCCAGCAGCCAAGATATCGGGCAGGGGACTGAAGCTTTCTTT.

This clonotype was seen a handful of times. CDR3 loop: CAISENRVTNTGELFF. CDR3 nucleotides: TGTGCCATCAGTGAGAACAGGGTCACGAACACCGGGGAGCTGTTTTTT. The V gene is TRBV10-3, the J gene TRBJ2-2; possible D gene TRBD1, 6 bases. This CDR3 is built from 16 residues. Trimming left V 2 bases short and J 0 bases short, with 10 bases between. Germline V gene sequence: CDR1 ENHRY, CDR2 SYGVKD.

The chain has TRBV12-3 or TRBV12-4 and TRBJ1-2; 11 nucleotides line up with TRBD1. V was clipped by 5 bases and J by 2 bases; unmatched bases: 10. The CDR3 sequence is 17 residues long. CDR3 sequence: CASSAGTGGDLNYGYTF. The DNA for the CDR3 is TGTGCCAGCAGTGCAGGGACAGGGGGAGACCTGAACTATGGCTACACCTTC.

This clonotype was seen a few times. The CDR3, as DNA: TGTGCCAGTTGGACAGGGGCCTACAATGAGCAGTTCTTC. It specifies CASWTGAYNEQFF. V gene TRBV11-2 combines with J gene TRBJ2-1, with 9 nucleotides matching TRBD1. The V and J ends lost 9 bases and 2 bases, in that order; junction bases with no gene match: 2. Germline loops: CDR1 SGHAT, CDR2 FQNNGV. This CDR3 spans 13 amino acids.

This clonotype was seen more than once but under ten times. The V call is TRBV5-1, the J call TRBJ2-5; 9 bases are shared with TRBD1. The ends lost 4 bases at V and 5 bases at J; junction bases unmatched: 12. The germline V gene encodes CDR1 SGHRS and CDR2 YFSETQ. The CDR3 sequence is 16 residues long. The CDR3, as DNA: TGCGCCAGCAGCAAATTCCCGGGACAGGGACAGGAGACCCAGTACTTC. Residues: CASSKFPGQGQETQYF.

This clonotype appeared a few times. A read error is possible here, since a much larger clone lies one base away. This chain uses TRBV11-3 with TRBJ2-3; D is possibly TRBD1 (5 bases). V was pared by 1 base and J by 2 bases, with 7 bases between. Germline CDR1 and CDR2: SGHNT and YENEEA. The CDR3 has 14 residues. As DNA, the CDR3 is TGTGCCAGCAGCTTAGGACAGATCACAGATACGCAGTATTTT. Protein: CASSLGQITDTQYF.

The chain couples TRBV19 to TRBJ1-6; maybe TRBD1 (6 bases). The V end lost 7 bases, the J end lost 4 bases, and 17 bases lay between the germline ends. Germline lookup yields CDR1 LNHDA and CDR2 SQIVND (reference sequence). CDR3 length: 16 residues. The chain's CDR3 is CASTAGWGQYNSPLHF. The CDR3 coding sequence is TGTGCCAGTACCGCCGGGTGGGGACAATATAATTCACCCCTCCACTTT.

This clonotype was counted between two and nine times. The chain couples TRBV27 to TRBJ1-5; D is unclear. Looked up from germline, CDR1 is MNHEY and CDR2 is SMNVEV (reference sequence). The CDR3 has 14 amino acids. Trimming removed 9 bases from V and 0 bases from J, with 12 bases in between. DNA of the CDR3: TGTGCCAGATCAGCCGTCTATAGCAATCAGCCCCAGCATTTT. It encodes CARSAVYSNQPQHF.

This clonotype occurred a few times. The chain recombines TRBV20-1 with TRBJ2-7; no clear D gene. Germline V gene lookup returns CDR1 DFQATT and CDR2 SNEGSKA (reference sequence). Trimming removed 4 bases at V and 2 bases at J, with 6 bases between. This CDR3 comprises 11 residues. The CDR3 sequence is CSAKDTYEQYF. The CDR3 bases are TGCAGTGCTAAAGACACCTACGAGCAGTACTTC.

This chain connects TRBV19 to TRBJ2-7; 9 nucleotides line up with TRBD2. Germline CDR1 is LNHDA and CDR2 is SQIVND (reference sequence). The trim removed 3 bases at V and 5 bases at J, leaving 8 bases unmatched. The length of the CDR3 is 15 residues. The CDR3 nucleotides are TGTGCCAGTAGTATTCTAGCGGGGCGGGGAAACGAGCAGTACTTC. Its translation: CASSILAGRGNEQYF.

This clonotype has more than one count but fewer than ten. The gene calls are TRBV7-9 and TRBJ1-1, with 12 positions matching TRBD1. CDR3 size: 16 residues. CDR1 is SEHNR and CDR2 is FQNEAQ in the germline V gene (reference sequence). The V and J ends lost 4 bases and 10 bases, in that order; junction bases with no gene match: 13. The CDR3 DNA follows: TGTGCCAGCAGCTCCACACTCGGGGACAGGGGGCGGGGAGCTTTCTTT. This sequence encodes CASSSTLGDRGRGAFF.

This clonotype was counted many times. The junction departs from germline at one end; a sequencing error may be responsible. The chain has TRBV6-2 or TRBV6-3 and TRBJ2-6; maybe TRBD2 (6 bases). The CDR3 loop spans 19 amino acids. The germline gives CDR1 MNHEY, CDR2 SVGEGT. The CDR3 bases are TGTGCCAGCAGTTACGTGGGACTGCCGATTCTTTTCCTCGCCAACATCCTGACTTTC. It yields the protein CASSYVGLPILFLANILTF.

This clonotype was seen repeatedly, ten times or more. V is TRBV7-9 and J is TRBJ2-3, with TRBD2 as a possible D gene (7 bases). This CDR3 has 14 residues. V was trimmed by 5 bases and J by 6 bases, leaving 15 bases between them. The V gene's germline CDR1 is SEHNR and CDR2 FQNEAQ (reference sequence). CDR3 in DNA: TGTGCCAGCAGCCGGGGGGCGAGGAGCGATACGCAGTATTTT. Encoded protein: CASSRGARSDTQYF.

This clonotype was seen a few times. The gene calls are TRBV5-4 and TRBJ2-3, with D tentatively TRBD1 (6 bases). Trimming left V 4 bases short and J 1 base short, with 19 bases between. Germline loops: CDR1 SGHNT, CDR2 YYREEE (reference sequence). The CDR3 spans 17 residues. CDR3 bases: TGTGCCAGCAGCCCAAAGAAGACAGGTGCGGGCACAGATACGCAGTATTTT. This translates into CASSPKKTGAGTDTQYF.

This clonotype was seen more than once but under ten times. The chain has TRBV20-1 and TRBJ1-1; D is undetermined. Germline CDR1 reads DFQATT; CDR2 reads SNEGSKA (reference sequence). Trimming cost V 6 bases and J 4 bases, with 24 bases left between them. There are 16 residues in the CDR3. The CDR3 loop reads CSASDPGLTRGTEAFF. CDR3 DNA sequence: TGCAGTGCCAGCGACCCGGGTCTAACCCGGGGCACTGAAGCTTTCTTT.

This chain uses TRBV7-2 with TRBJ1-6; 11 positions agree with TRBD1. Germline V lookup: CDR1 SGHTA, CDR2 FQGNSA. After removal of 5 bases from V and 10 bases from J, the junction contained 10 bases not matched to a gene. This CDR3 spans 16 amino acids. CDR3 loop: CASSMWTGGGGSPLHF. Written as DNA, the CDR3 is TGTGCCAGCAGCATGTGGACAGGGGGCGGTGGATCACCCCTCCACTTT.

The J gene is TRBJ2-5, the V gene TRBV2, with TRBD1 identical over 12 bases. Losses at the gene ends were 4 bases for V and 5 bases for J; bases not matched to a gene: 8. Per germline, CDR1 SNHLY and CDR2 FYNNEI. CDR3 length: 16 residues. This CDR3 reads CASSGGGQGAVETQYF. The CDR3 nucleotides are TGTGCCAGCAGTGGCGGGGGACAGGGGGCGGTGGAGACCCAGTACTTC.

V usage is TRBV5-4 and J usage is TRBJ2-5; 8 bases are shared with TRBD2. Germline V gene lookup returns CDR1 SGHNT and CDR2 YYREEE (reference sequence). The CDR3 has 15 residues. V lost 3 bases to trimming and J lost 5 bases; unmatched junction nucleotides: 9. In nucleotides, the CDR3 is TGTGCCAGCAGCTCGGACCAGCGGGGGTGGGAGACCCAGTACTTC. The encoded protein is CASSSDQRGWETQYF.